This T cell receptor beta chain came from a study of blood T cell repertoires in COVID-19. About the research overall: PBMCs, B-cell-depleted T cells, or T cells provided the cDNA or gDNA that made up the material.

The V and J ends lost 3 bases and 3 bases, in that order; junction bases with no gene match: 8. CDR1 is MDHEN and CDR2 is SYDVKM in the germline V gene. The CDR3 contains 16 residues. Libraries were prepared by immunoSEQ multiplex PCR; TCRdb keeps only in-frame clonotypes and omits some of them. The sample has tens of thousands of clones, approximately 85% seen once. The sequencing input was peripheral blood. The V gene is TRBV28, the J gene TRBJ2-4, with 7 bases that match TRBD2. The sequence was obtained from a man aged 60 to 69 with acute or convalescent COVID-19. CDR3 protein: CASSLGRERVKNIQYF. The CDR3 nucleotides read TGTGCCAGCAGTTTGGGGCGGGAGAGGGTCAAAAACATTCAGTACTTC.